A single sample gave rise to the 22 T cell receptor beta chains below, sequenced in a study of Ad26.COV2.S vaccination and SARS-CoV-2 variants (dated by TCRdb to the early 2020s). The library was prepared using the immunoSEQ multiplex PCR assay. The table comes from immuneACCESS by way of TCRdb, which keeps in-frame sequences with V and J called. Part of the clones is missing from these tables; in studies checked, under half for an unresolved V gene and the rest for unknown reasons. The sample table holds around 400,000 clones, of which around four fifths were seen once. Together, the top ten hold about 7.4% of the sample. The treatment or condition tag for this specimen amounts to: around 19 received Ad26.COV2.S at low or high dose, single or two shots; about five received placebo; per-sample allocation not given. Repertoires of vaccine and placebo recipients were sequenced from samples collected on day 63 after the first injection.

Sequenced material: peripheral blood, taken in a trial of Ad26.COV2.S vaccine versus placebo. The receptor set was obtained from a person between 18 and 65 years old who received the Ad26.COV2.S COVID-19 vaccine or a placebo.

The chain uses TRBV11-3 and TRBJ2-4; 9 bases are shared with TRBD2. CDR1 SGHNT and CDR2 YENEEA come from the germline V gene. The CDR3 totals 13 residues. Trimming cost V 5 bases and J 6 bases; bases outside gene matches: 2. The DNA of the CDR3 is TGTGCCAGCAGCCCAGCGGGGGGAAACATTCAGTACTTC. Amino acid sequence: CASSPAGGNIQYF.

This chain uses TRBV11-1 with TRBJ2-7; D might be TRBD2 (5 bases). This CDR3 region has 14 residues. CDR1 is SGHAT and CDR2 is FQDESV in the germline V gene (reference sequence). V was cut by 0 bases and J by 5 bases, with 11 bases left in between. The CDR3 protein is CASSLAFPGNEQYF. In DNA, the CDR3 is TGTGCCAGCAGCTTAGCATTTCCCGGGAACGAGCAGTACTTC.

V is TRBV7-8 and J is TRBJ1-1; no definite D call. CDR1 and CDR2 (germline): SGHVS, FQNEAQ. Trimming cost V 3 bases and J 3 bases, with 11 bases left between them. The length of the CDR3 is 14 residues. CDR3 sequence reads: CASSFEGTYTEAFF. The CDR3 DNA reads TGTGCCAGCAGCTTTGAGGGCACGTACACTGAAGCTTTCTTT.

This chain connects TRBV7-2 to TRBJ1-5, with D hard to call. V was shortened by 0 bases and J by 7 bases, with 7 bases between the two germline ends. In germline, CDR1 is SGHTA, CDR2 FQGNSA. The CDR3 runs 13 residues. CDR3 loop: CASSLAWAQPQHF. The CDR3 nucleotides read TGTGCCAGCAGCTTAGCGTGGGCCCAGCCCCAGCATTTT.

This chain joins TRBV4-3 and TRBJ1-1; D gene ambiguous. This CDR3 is 15 amino acids long. Trimming removed 2 bases from V and 1 base from J, with 11 bases in between. The V gene's germline CDR1 is LGHNA and CDR2 YSLEER. The CDR3 DNA is TGCGCCAGCAGCCAATATCCGGGAAGGAACACTGAAGCTTTCTTT. It yields the protein CASSQYPGRNTEAFF.

The rearrangement links TRBV7-9 to TRBJ2-7; 8 bases line up with TRBD1. The CDR3 has 16 amino acids. V lost 4 bases to trimming and J lost 2 bases; unmatched junction nucleotides: 10. Germline CDR1 reads SEHNR; CDR2 reads FQNEAQ (reference sequence). CDR3 sequence: CASSSPKGTGTYEQYF. Written as DNA, the CDR3 is TGTGCCAGCAGCTCTCCGAAGGGGACAGGCACCTACGAGCAGTACTTC.

The V call is TRBV15, the J call TRBJ2-2; D remains unclear. This CDR3 is 13 amino acids long. The germline CDR1 and CDR2 sequences are LNHNV and YYDKDF (reference sequence). Between the trimmed V and J ends, which lost 5 bases and 7 bases, there was a span of 11 bases. The CDR3 bases are TGTGCCACCAGCGGCAATAGTCGCGGGGAGCTGTTTTTT. Protein product: CATSGNSRGELFF.

The CDR3 nucleotides are TGCGCCAGCAGCTTTTCTCGCGACCATGGCTACACCTTC. It codes for CASSFSRDHGYTF. The V call is TRBV5-1, the J call TRBJ1-2; no definite D call. V was pared by 2 bases and J by 6 bases, with 11 bases between. This CDR3 is built from 13 residues. Germline V gene sequence: CDR1 SGHRS, CDR2 YFSETQ.

The rearrangement joins TRBV12-1 to TRBJ2-4; the table assigns TRBD2, which was not confirmed against the DNA. TRBV12-1 is an annotated pseudogene. The CDR3 runs 16 residues. Here the CDR3 DNA reads TGTGCCAGCAGCTTGGGGCGGGGTATGGCCCAAAACATTCAGTACTTC. Residues: CASSLGRGMAQNIQYF.

The gene calls are TRBV7-9 and TRBJ1-1; possible D gene TRBD1, 6 bases. This CDR3 region has 13 residues. Germline values: CDR1 SEHNR, CDR2 FQNEAQ (reference sequence). V was cut by 2 bases and J by 5 bases, with 9 bases left in between. CDR3 nucleotide sequence: TGTGCCAGCAGCTTATACAGGGAGACTGAAGCTTTCTTT. It yields the protein CASSLYRETEAFF.

The V and J genes are TRBV7-2 and TRBJ2-1; TRBD2 matches at 7 bases. The germline V gene has CDR1 SGHTA and CDR2 FQGNSA. V shed 0 bases and J 3 bases; nucleotides not matched to a gene: 2. The CDR3 contains 15 residues. In nucleotides, the CDR3 is TGTGCCAGCAGCTTAGCCGGGGGGATCTACAATGAGCAGTTCTTC. Its translation: CASSLAGGIYNEQFF.

This chain uses TRBV5-6 with TRBJ1-2; possibly TRBD1 for D (6 bases). The CDR3 has 14 residues. Germline values: CDR1 SGHDT, CDR2 YYEEEE. Trimming pared 5 bases from V and 4 bases from J, leaving 15 bases between. The CDR3 sequence is CASRDQGSGYGYTF. The CDR3 DNA reads TGTGCCAGCAGAGATCAGGGGAGCGGCTATGGCTACACCTTC.

The chain couples TRBV11-2 to TRBJ1-4; the D gene is possibly TRBD1 (6 bases). This CDR3 comprises 15 residues. V shed 3 bases and J shed 3 bases, with 11 bases lying between them. The germline CDR1 and CDR2 sequences are SGHAT and FQNNGV. The CDR3 nucleotides are TGTGCCAGCAGCTTTGGGGGCTCGGCTAATGAAAAACTGTTTTTT. Protein sequence: CASSFGGSANEKLFF. The whole variable domain, filled in from reference TRBV11-2 and TRBJ1-4, reads EAGVAQSPRYKIIEKRQSVAFWCNPISGHATLYWYQQILGQGPKLLIQFQNNGVVDDSQLPKDRFSAERLKGVDSTLKIQPAKLEDSAVYLCASSFGGSANEKLFFGSGTQLSVL.

V and J are TRBV2 and TRBJ2-3; the D is unclear. The CDR3 length is 14 residues. Trimming took off 4 bases at V and 5 bases at J, with 13 bases between the two ends. CDR1 SNHLY and CDR2 FYNNEI come from the germline V gene. The CDR3 sequence: CASSVTFGRDTQYF. Here the CDR3 DNA reads TGTGCCAGCAGTGTCACTTTTGGGCGAGATACGCAGTATTTT.

The chain has TRBV7-2 and TRBJ2-2, with 7 bases identical to TRBD1. Germline CDR1 reads SGHTA; CDR2 reads FQGNSA. Germline trimming cut 2 bases from V and 1 base from J; bases unmatched to any gene: 4. The CDR3 sequence is 16 residues long. The CDR3 sequence: CASSLRGGQNTGELFF. The DNA for the CDR3 is TGTGCCAGCAGCTTAAGAGGGGGCCAGAACACCGGGGAGCTGTTTTTT.

This clone appeared a few times. This chain connects TRBV7-9 to TRBJ1-5, with TRBD1 matching over 12 bases. This CDR3 spans 20 amino acids. Germline lookup yields CDR1 SEHNR and CDR2 FQNEAQ (reference sequence). J gave up 5 bases and V 8 bases, and 22 bases lay outside the gene matches. The CDR3 DNA follows: TGTGCCAGCTGCATCTACCGGGGACAGGGGGCTTCCGTTCCCCATCAGCCCCAGCATTTT. Encoded protein: CASCIYRGQGASVPHQPQHF.

The V gene is TRBV7-3, the J gene TRBJ2-1; D is ambiguous. Germline assignment: CDR1 SGHTA and CDR2 FQGTGA. Trimming removed 5 bases from V and 4 bases from J, with 12 bases in between. The CDR3 extends over 14 amino acids. CDR3 in DNA: TGTGCCAGCAGCCAGCAACCATCATACAATGAGCAGTTCTTC. Amino acid sequence: CASSQQPSYNEQFF.

This clone showed up just once. The V and J genes are TRBV27 and TRBJ1-2, with D possibly being TRBD1 (5 bases). CDR1 MNHEY and CDR2 SMNVEV come from the germline V gene (reference sequence). The CDR3 runs 16 residues. V lost 2 bases and J lost 0, with 13 bases in between. The CDR3 spells CASSLAGALPNYGYTF. CDR3 nucleotides: TGTGCCAGCAGTTTAGCTGGGGCCCTCCCTAACTATGGCTACACCTTC.

The chain joins TRBV7-8 to TRBJ1-1; D remains unclear. This CDR3 region has 13 residues. The V gene's germline CDR1 is SGHVS and CDR2 FQNEAQ. The germline V and J ends were trimmed by 5 bases and 0 bases, with 7 bases remaining between them. This chain's CDR3 is CASSIRMNTEAFF. CDR3 coding DNA: TGTGCCAGCAGCATACGGATGAACACTGAAGCTTTCTTT.

The chain couples TRBV7-8 to TRBJ1-2; perhaps TRBD1 as D (5 bases). Trimming left V 5 bases short and J 13 bases short, with 20 bases between. The CDR3 runs to 13 residues. The germline V gene encodes CDR1 SGHVS and CDR2 FQNEAQ. Here the CDR3 DNA reads TGTGCCAGCAGCCTGGTAGGACGGACAATGATCACCTTC. It codes for CASSLVGRTMITF.

This clone occurred a few times. J is TRBJ2-7 and V is TRBV6-1; D is undetermined. Germline CDR1 and CDR2: MNHNS and SASEGT. This CDR3 is 13 amino acids long. With 1 base removed from V and 3 bases from J, the gap between germline ends came to 7 bases. This CDR3 is CASSEGPLYEQYF. DNA for the CDR3: TGTGCCAGCAGTGAAGGGCCTCTCTACGAGCAGTACTTC.

The chain carries TRBV6-5 and TRBJ1-5, with D uncertain. The CDR3 is made up of 13 amino acids. V shed 6 bases and J shed 9 bases, with 15 bases lying between them. Germline-derived CDR1 and CDR2 are MNHEY and SVGAGI. CDR3 loop: CASSPTELGPQHF. The CDR3 coding sequence is TGTGCCAGCAGCCCGACCGAGCTGGGGCCCCAGCATTTT.